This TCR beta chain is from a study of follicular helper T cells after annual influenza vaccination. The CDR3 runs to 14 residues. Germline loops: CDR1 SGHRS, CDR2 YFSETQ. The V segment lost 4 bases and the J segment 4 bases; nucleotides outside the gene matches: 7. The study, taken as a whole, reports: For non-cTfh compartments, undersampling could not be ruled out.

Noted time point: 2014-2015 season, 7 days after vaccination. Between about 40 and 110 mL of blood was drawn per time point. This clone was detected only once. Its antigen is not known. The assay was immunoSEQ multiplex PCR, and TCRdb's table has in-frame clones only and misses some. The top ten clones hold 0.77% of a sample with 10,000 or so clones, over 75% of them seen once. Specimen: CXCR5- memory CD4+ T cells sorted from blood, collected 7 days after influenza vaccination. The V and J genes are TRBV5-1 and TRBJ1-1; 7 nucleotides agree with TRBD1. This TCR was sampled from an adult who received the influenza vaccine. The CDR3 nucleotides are TGCGCCAGCAGCCAATATCAGGGGGTCACTGAAGCTTTCTTT. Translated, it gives CASSQYQGVTEAFF.